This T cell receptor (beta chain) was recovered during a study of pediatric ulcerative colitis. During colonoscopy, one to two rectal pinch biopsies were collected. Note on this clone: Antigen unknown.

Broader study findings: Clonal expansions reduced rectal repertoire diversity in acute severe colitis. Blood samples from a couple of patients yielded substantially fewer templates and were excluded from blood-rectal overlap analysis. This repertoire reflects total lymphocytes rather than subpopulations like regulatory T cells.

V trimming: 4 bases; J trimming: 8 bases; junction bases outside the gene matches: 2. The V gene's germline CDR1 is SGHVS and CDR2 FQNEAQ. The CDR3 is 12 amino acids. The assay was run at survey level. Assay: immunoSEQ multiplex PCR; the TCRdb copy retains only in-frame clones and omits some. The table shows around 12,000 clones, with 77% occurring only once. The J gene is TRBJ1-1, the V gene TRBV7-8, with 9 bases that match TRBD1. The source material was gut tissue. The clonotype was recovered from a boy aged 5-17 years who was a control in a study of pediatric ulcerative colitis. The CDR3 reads CASSSTGGEAFF. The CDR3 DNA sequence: TGTGCCAGCAGCTCGACAGGGGGAGAAGCTTTCTTT.